One and the same sample provided the 32 T cell receptor beta chains below, sequenced in a study of cytomegalovirus exposure and HLA in healthy donors. It was with 60 Vbeta and 13 Jbeta primers that the PCR ran. Some clones are missing from TCRdb's copy, which holds only in-frame ones; the method was immunoSEQ multiplex PCR. The table has around 200,000 clones, 70% seen once. Material for sequencing was PBMCs. The receptors come from a man in his forties in good health and CMV-seropositive.

The CDR3 DNA is TGCGCCAGCAGCTTGAAGGAGGCGGCGGGGGGCGAGACCCAGTACTTC. It specifies CASSLKEAAGGETQYF. The chain couples TRBV5-1 to TRBJ2-5; TRBD2 agrees at 8 bases. The germline CDR1 and CDR2 sequences are SGHRS and YFSETQ. J gave up 5 bases and V 1 base, and 10 bases lay outside the gene matches. The CDR3 spans 16 residues.

The chain carries TRBV29-1 and TRBJ1-1, with TRBD1 matching 8 bases. The V gene end was trimmed by 6 bases and the J gene end by 0 bases; junction bases not matched to a gene: 12. CDR3 length equals 16 residues. Germline V lookup: CDR1 SQVTM, CDR2 ANQGSEA. Here the CDR3 reads CSVLGQAAGMNTEAFF. The CDR3 coding sequence is TGCAGCGTCCTGGGACAGGCTGCGGGTATGAACACTGAAGCTTTCTTT.

The genes are TRBV6-5 and TRBJ2-7; 10 nucleotides agree with TRBD1. From germline, CDR1 is MNHEY and CDR2 SVGAGI. The CDR3 is made up of 15 amino acids. Germline trimming cut 6 bases from V and 6 bases from J; bases unmatched to any gene: 11. CDR3 in amino acids: CASRKERDRGVEQYF. The CDR3 region has the DNA TGTGCCAGCAGGAAGGAGAGGGACAGGGGAGTCGAGCAGTACTTC.

The chain employs TRBV5-1 and TRBJ1-2; 9 nucleotides agree with TRBD1. Germline V lookup: CDR1 SGHRS, CDR2 YFSETQ. After removal of 4 bases from V and 8 bases from J, the junction contained 6 bases not matched to a gene. This CDR3 is built from 13 residues. The CDR3 nucleotides are TGCGCCAGCAGCCGGAGGACAGGGGACGGCTACACCTTC. As protein: CASSRRTGDGYTF.

Turning to this clone: This CDR3 fails to terminate in the conserved phenylalanine or tryptophan, so it likely reflects a read error. The rearrangement links TRBV6-5 to TRBJ1-1; no firm D call. This CDR3 contains 12 residues. V was shortened by 2 bases and J by 4 bases, with 5 bases between the two germline ends. Looked up from germline, CDR1 is MNHEY and CDR2 is SVGAGI. The CDR3 protein is CASSYEGTEAFL. CDR3 nucleotide sequence: TGTGCCAGCAGTTACGAGGGCACTGAAGCTTTCCTT.

The J gene is TRBJ1-2, the V gene TRBV7-3; 9 bases line up with TRBD1. CDR3 length: 17 amino acids. In germline, CDR1 is SGHTA, CDR2 FQGTGA. V gave up 1 base and J gave up 4 bases; unmatched junction bases: 10. The CDR3 loop reads CASSLRGTGIGIYGYTF. The CDR3, as DNA: TGTGCCAGCAGCTTAAGGGGGACAGGGATAGGAATCTATGGCTACACCTTC.

The chain employs TRBV6-5 and TRBJ1-2; possible D gene TRBD1, 6 bases. The CDR3 extends over 13 amino acids. CDR1 and CDR2 from the germline V gene are MNHEY and SVGAGI. V dropped 4 bases and J dropped 5 bases, with 11 bases sitting between them. CDR3 protein: CASSSPGAYGYTF. The CDR3 DNA reads TGTGCCAGCAGTTCCCCAGGGGCTTATGGCTACACCTTC.

The chain uses TRBV5-6 and TRBJ1-5; no definite D call. The CDR3 extends over 14 amino acids. CDR1 SGHDT and CDR2 YYEEEE come from the germline V gene. V gave up 4 bases and J gave up 5 bases, with 13 bases separating them. The CDR3 sequence is CASSLRAGYQPQHF. The CDR3 DNA reads as TGTGCCAGCAGCCTCCGCGCCGGTTATCAGCCCCAGCATTTT.

The chain links TRBV5-1 to TRBJ1-4; maybe TRBD1 (6 bases). The CDR3 is made up of 14 amino acids. With 0 bases removed from V and 5 bases from J, the gap between germline ends came to 8 bases. CDR1 is SGHRS and CDR2 is YFSETQ in the germline V gene. This CDR3 reads CASSLEGGNEKLFF. The DNA for the CDR3 is TGCGCCAGCAGCTTGGAGGGGGGGAATGAAAAACTGTTTTTT. Combining the CDR3 with reference TRBV5-1 and TRBJ1-4 gives the whole variable domain KAGVTQTPRYLIKTRGQQVTLSCSPISGHRSVSWYQQTPGQGLQFLFEYFSETQRNKGNFPGRFSGRQFSNSRSEMNVSTLELGDSALYLCASSLEGGNEKLFFGSGTQLSVL.

V gene TRBV5-4 combines with J gene TRBJ2-5; D is unclear. Germline V lookup: CDR1 SGHNT, CDR2 YYREEE (reference sequence). The CDR3 runs 12 residues. V lost 4 bases, J lost 7 bases, and 11 bases lay in between. The CDR3 nucleotides read TGTGCCAGCAGCCCGGTCCCGGGGACCCAGTACTTC. It codes for CASSPVPGTQYF.

This clone was counted only a few times. The chain has TRBV6-5 and TRBJ1-4, with D possibly being TRBD1 (6 bases). Trimming cost V 2 bases and J 4 bases, with 11 bases left between them. The CDR3 consists of 15 residues. CDR1 MNHEY and CDR2 SVGAGI come from the germline V gene. Here the CDR3 DNA reads TGTGCCAGCAGTTACACCAACAGGGTTAATGAAAAACTGTTTTTT. It yields the protein CASSYTNRVNEKLFF.

The chain has TRBV7-9 and TRBJ2-2; no clear D. CDR3 size: 10 residues. Germline CDR1 and CDR2: SEHNR and FQNEAQ (reference sequence). Deletions cut 8 bases from V and 11 bases from J, with 9 bases between. CDR3 in amino acids: CASLLSELFF. CDR3 DNA: TGTGCCAGCCTACTTAGCGAGCTGTTTTTT.

V gene TRBV5-1 combines with J gene TRBJ2-5; 9 bases agree with TRBD1. This CDR3 is 15 amino acids long. J lost 5 bases, V lost 3 bases, and 8 bases had no gene match. CDR1 SGHRS and CDR2 YFSETQ come from the germline V gene. CDR3 sequence (DNA): TGCGCCAGCAGCTGGCCGGGACAGGGTTACGAGACCCAGTACTTC. It codes for CASSWPGQGYETQYF.

The chain carries TRBV20-1 and TRBJ1-2; no clear D gene. V was clipped by 6 bases and J by 1 base, with 6 bases between them. The CDR3 totals 11 residues. The V gene's germline CDR1 is DFQATT and CDR2 SNEGSKA (reference sequence). CDR3 amino acids: CSAPVNYGYTF. CDR3 DNA: TGCAGTGCCCCCGTTAACTATGGCTACACCTTC.

This chain joins TRBV27 and TRBJ1-2; maybe TRBD1 (6 bases). V was trimmed by 7 bases and J by 0 bases, leaving 15 bases between them. Germline CDR1 is MNHEY and CDR2 is SMNVEV (reference sequence). The CDR3 sequence is 15 residues long. CDR3 amino acids: CASKGGQNSNYGYTF. CDR3 bases: TGTGCCAGCAAAGGCGGACAGAACTCTAACTATGGCTACACCTTC.

The rearrangement links TRBV25-1 to TRBJ1-1; a weak D match, TRBD1 (5 bases). CDR3 length equals 14 residues. V dropped 6 bases and J dropped 1 base, with 12 bases sitting between them. Germline V gene sequence: CDR1 MGHDK, CDR2 SYGVNS. CDR3: CASRSRGGNTEAFF. CDR3 coding DNA: TGTGCCAGCAGGAGCCGGGGGGGGAACACTGAAGCTTTCTTT.

The chain recombines TRBV18 with TRBJ2-7; D unclear. Germline CDR1 and CDR2: KGHSH and LQKENI. The germline V and J ends were trimmed by 3 bases and 1 base, with 7 bases remaining between them. The CDR3 has 13 amino acids. Written as DNA, the CDR3 is TGTGCCAGCTCACCGGGCCAGTCCTACGAGCAGTACTTC. Protein: CASSPGQSYEQYF.

In regard to this clone: Sequence at one end of the junction differs from germline and may be a read error. The chain combines TRBV4-2 with TRBJ2-1, with 7 bases aligning to TRBD2. Germline lookup yields CDR1 LGHNA and CDR2 YNFKEQ. The CDR3 totals 14 residues. The CDR3 reads CASSHVGLDKEQFF. As DNA, the CDR3 is TGTGCCAGCAGCCACGTAGGACTAGACAAGGAGCAGTTCTTC.

The CDR3 sequence is CASSPGDRRLAEKLFF. In nucleotides, the CDR3 is TGTGCCAGCAGCCCCGGGGACAGGAGGCTTGCTGAAAAACTGTTTTTT. This rearrangement joins TRBV11-2 to TRBJ1-4; 8 bases align to TRBD1. This CDR3 contains 16 residues. Germline assignment: CDR1 SGHAT and CDR2 FQNNGV. The V segment lost 5 bases and the J segment 7 bases; nucleotides outside the gene matches: 12.

The V gene is TRBV9, the J gene TRBJ2-7, with 7 bases identical to TRBD1. Germline CDR1 is SGDLS and CDR2 is YYNGEE. CDR3 size: 15 residues. V shed 3 bases and J 0 bases; nucleotides not matched to a gene: 6. As DNA, the CDR3 is TGTGCCAGCAGCGCGACCGGACAGGCCTCCTACGAGCAGTACTTC. It codes for CASSATGQASYEQYF.

Only one count was recorded for this clone. The rearrangement uses TRBV5-1 and TRBJ1-2, with TRBD1 as a possible D gene (5 bases). V was trimmed by 4 bases and J by 8 bases, leaving 18 bases between them. Germline CDR1 is SGHRS and CDR2 is YFSETQ. The CDR3 covers 14 residues. DNA for the CDR3: TGCGCCAGCAGCCCGATGGCAGGGCCAAGGGGCTACACCTTC. This translates into CASSPMAGPRGYTF.

A word on this clone: One end of the junction varies from germline; a read error may be responsible. The chain employs TRBV4-2 and TRBJ1-1, with unresolved D. Germline-derived CDR1 and CDR2 are LGHNA and YNFKEQ. This CDR3 region has 15 residues. The CDR3 region is CASSYARERNTEALF. As DNA, the CDR3 is TGTGCCAGCAGCTACGCTCGGGAAAGGAACACTGAAGCTCTCTTT.

V is TRBV11-1 and J is TRBJ1-4; possibly TRBD1 for D (6 bases). The V end was cut by 3 bases, the J end by 4 bases, with 18 bases between. This CDR3 comprises 17 residues. Germline V gives CDR1 SGHAT, CDR2 FQDESV (reference sequence). Here the CDR3 reads CASSFGVKGVGNEKLFF. CDR3 nucleotide sequence: TGTGCCAGCAGCTTTGGGGTTAAGGGGGTAGGTAATGAAAAACTGTTTTTT.

This sequence joins TRBV5-1 and TRBJ2-5; TRBD2 matches 11 bases. V shed 4 bases, J shed 5 bases, and the junction held 7 bases outside the gene matches. The CDR3 loop spans 15 amino acids. Germline-derived CDR1 and CDR2 are SGHRS and YFSETQ. Here the CDR3 reads CASSNSGGEYETQYF. CDR3 bases: TGCGCCAGCAGCAATAGCGGGGGGGAATATGAGACCCAGTACTTC.

Comments on this clone: The sample contains more than one DNA sequence encoding this CDR3. The chain combines TRBV5-1 with TRBJ2-3; 8 bases are shared with TRBD1. Germline V gives CDR1 SGHRS, CDR2 YFSETQ. This CDR3 spans 15 amino acids. J was trimmed by 4 bases and V by 0 bases; bases with no gene match: 4. The CDR3 DNA is TGCGCCAGCAGCTTGGAGGCAGGGGGCTCAGATACGCAGTATTTT. As protein: CASSLEAGGSDTQYF. Using reference TRBV5-1 and TRBJ2-3 for the parts outside the CDR3, the full variable domain is KAGVTQTPRYLIKTRGQQVTLSCSPISGHRSVSWYQQTPGQGLQFLFEYFSETQRNKGNFPGRFSGRQFSNSRSEMNVSTLELGDSALYLCASSLEAGGSDTQYFGPGTRLTVL.

The chain is built from TRBV12-5 and TRBJ1-1; 7 bases align to TRBD1. Looked up from germline, CDR1 is LGHNT and CDR2 is FRNRAP. This CDR3 comprises 16 residues. Trimming cost V 1 base and J 1 base; bases outside gene matches: 6. Here the CDR3 DNA reads TGTGCTAGTGGTTTGGGAGTTGGGACAGCGAACACTGAAGCTTTCTTT. Residues: CASGLGVGTANTEAFF. Combining the CDR3 with reference TRBV12-5 and TRBJ1-1 gives the whole variable domain DARVTQTPRHKVTEMGQEVTMRCQPILGHNTVFWYRQTMMQGLELLAYFRNRAPLDDSGMPKDRFSAEMPDATLATLKIQPSEPRDSAVYFCASGLGVGTANTEAFFGQGTRLTVV.

For this clone: Its ends do not fully match the called genes, so a read error is possible. The V call is TRBV7-9, the J call TRBJ1-1; D is unclear. The germline V gene has CDR1 SEHNR and CDR2 FQNEAQ (reference sequence). The CDR3 has 12 amino acids. The CDR3: CASNLPGSEAFF. The CDR3 DNA sequence: TGTGCCAGCAACTTACCGGGGTCTGAAGCTTTCTTT.

The chain employs TRBV5-1 and TRBJ2-7; 10 positions match TRBD2. Germline CDR1 is SGHRS and CDR2 is YFSETQ. V shed 3 bases and J 3 bases; nucleotides not matched to a gene: 6. The CDR3 totals 15 residues. CDR3 protein: CASSSSSGGLYEQYF. The CDR3 DNA reads as TGCGCCAGCAGCTCTTCTAGCGGGGGCCTCTACGAGCAGTACTTC.

The chain combines TRBV6-5 with TRBJ2-2, with 8 bases lining up with TRBD2. The germline V gene encodes CDR1 MNHEY and CDR2 SVGAGI. V shed 7 bases and J 0 bases; nucleotides not matched to a gene: 4. The CDR3 has 15 residues. The CDR3 loop reads CASNSGLANTGELFF. As DNA, the CDR3 is TGTGCCAGCAATTCGGGACTAGCGAACACCGGGGAGCTGTTTTTT.

The chain couples TRBV5-1 to TRBJ1-2; 9 nucleotides agree with TRBD1. This CDR3 is 21 amino acids long. CDR1 is SGHRS and CDR2 is YFSETQ in the germline V gene. J lost 0 bases, V lost 4 bases, and 22 bases had no gene match. This CDR3 reads CASSPKVGSRDRVPTNYGYTF. The CDR3 bases are TGCGCCAGCAGCCCGAAAGTTGGTAGCCGGGACAGGGTTCCCACTAACTATGGCTACACCTTC.

The chain is built from TRBV5-1 and TRBJ1-2, with 7 nucleotides matching TRBD1. This CDR3 has 15 residues. The ends lost 0 bases at V and 6 bases at J; junction bases unmatched: 8. Germline CDR1 SGHRS, CDR2 YFSETQ. The CDR3 is CASSLVGRDSNGYTF. The CDR3 DNA follows: TGCGCCAGCAGCTTGGTGGGCCGGGACAGCAATGGCTACACCTTC. Based on the CDR3 plus reference TRBV5-1 and TRBJ1-2, the full variable domain is KAGVTQTPRYLIKTRGQQVTLSCSPISGHRSVSWYQQTPGQGLQFLFEYFSETQRNKGNFPGRFSGRQFSNSRSEMNVSTLELGDSALYLCASSLVGRDSNGYTFGSGTRLTVV.

V gene TRBV6-1 combines with J gene TRBJ1-2; a weak D match, TRBD1 (5 bases). Germline CDR1 is MNHNS and CDR2 is SASEGT. CDR3 length: 16 residues. V shed 0 bases and J shed 8 bases, with 19 bases lying between them. CDR3 region: CASSEALGWGGRGYTF. CDR3 bases: TGTGCCAGCAGTGAAGCGTTAGGCTGGGGGGGTAGAGGCTACACCTTC.